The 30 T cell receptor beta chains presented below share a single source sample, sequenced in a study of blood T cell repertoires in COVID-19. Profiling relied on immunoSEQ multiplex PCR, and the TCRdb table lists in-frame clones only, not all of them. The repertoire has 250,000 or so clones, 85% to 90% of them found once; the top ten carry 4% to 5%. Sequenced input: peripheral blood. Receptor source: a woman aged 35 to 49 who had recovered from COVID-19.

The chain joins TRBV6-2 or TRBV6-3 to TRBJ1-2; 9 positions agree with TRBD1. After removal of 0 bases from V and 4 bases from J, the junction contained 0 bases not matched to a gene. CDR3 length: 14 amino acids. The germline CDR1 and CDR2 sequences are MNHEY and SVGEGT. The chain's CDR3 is CASSYSTGGYGYTF. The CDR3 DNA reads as TGTGCCAGCAGTTACTCGACAGGGGGCTATGGCTACACCTTC.

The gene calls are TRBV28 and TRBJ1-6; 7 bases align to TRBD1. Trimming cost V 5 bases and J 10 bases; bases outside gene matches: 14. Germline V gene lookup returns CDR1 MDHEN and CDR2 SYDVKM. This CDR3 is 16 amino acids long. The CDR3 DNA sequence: TGTGCCAGCAGTCTGCCCCGACAGGGTACTTTCTCACCCCTCCACTTT. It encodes CASSLPRQGTFSPLHF.

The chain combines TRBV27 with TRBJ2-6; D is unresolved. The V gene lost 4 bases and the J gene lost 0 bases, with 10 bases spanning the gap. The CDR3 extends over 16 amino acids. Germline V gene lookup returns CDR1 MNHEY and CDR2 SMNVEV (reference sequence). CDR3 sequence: CASSYPSVSGANVLTF. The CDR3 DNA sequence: TGTGCCAGCAGTTACCCTAGTGTCTCTGGGGCCAACGTCCTGACTTTC.

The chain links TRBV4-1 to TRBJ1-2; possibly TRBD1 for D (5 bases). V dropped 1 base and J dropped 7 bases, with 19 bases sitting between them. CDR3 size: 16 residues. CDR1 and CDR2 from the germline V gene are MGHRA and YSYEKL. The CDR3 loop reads CASSQVGAGVQGGYTF. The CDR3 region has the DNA TGCGCCAGCAGCCAAGTAGGGGCAGGCGTTCAAGGTGGCTACACCTTC.

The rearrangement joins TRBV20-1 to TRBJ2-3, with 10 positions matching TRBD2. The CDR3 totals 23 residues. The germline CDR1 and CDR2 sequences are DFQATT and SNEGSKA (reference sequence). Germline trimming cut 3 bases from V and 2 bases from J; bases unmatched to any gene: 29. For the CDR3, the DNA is TGCAGTGCTAGTGCCAGTCAGCTAGCGGGAGAGACCTCAGAACTAAAAATCACAGATACGCAGTATTTT. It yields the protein CSASASQLAGETSELKITDTQYF.

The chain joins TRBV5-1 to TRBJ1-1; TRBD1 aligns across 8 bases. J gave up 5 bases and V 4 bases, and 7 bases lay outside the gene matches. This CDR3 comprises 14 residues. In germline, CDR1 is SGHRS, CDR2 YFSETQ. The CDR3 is CASSPRQGRTEAFF. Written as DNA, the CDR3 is TGCGCCAGCAGCCCGAGACAGGGGCGGACTGAAGCTTTCTTT.

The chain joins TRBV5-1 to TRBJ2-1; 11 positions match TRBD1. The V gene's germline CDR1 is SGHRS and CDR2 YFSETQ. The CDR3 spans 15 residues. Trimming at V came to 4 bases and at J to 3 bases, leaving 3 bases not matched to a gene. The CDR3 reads CASSAGTGGYNEQFF. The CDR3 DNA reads TGCGCCAGCAGCGCAGGGACAGGGGGCTACAATGAGCAGTTCTTC.

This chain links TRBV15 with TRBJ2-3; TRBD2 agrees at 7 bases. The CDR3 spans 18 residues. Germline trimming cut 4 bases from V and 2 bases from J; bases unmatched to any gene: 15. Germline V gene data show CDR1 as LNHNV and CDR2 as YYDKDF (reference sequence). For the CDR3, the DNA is TGTGCCACCAGCAAAGGTGATGGCGCTAGCGGTTACACAGATACGCAGTATTTT. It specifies CATSKGDGASGYTDTQYF.

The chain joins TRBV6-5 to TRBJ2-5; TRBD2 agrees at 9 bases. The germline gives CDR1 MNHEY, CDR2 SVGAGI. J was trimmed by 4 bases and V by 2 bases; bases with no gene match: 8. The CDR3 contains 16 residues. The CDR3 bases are TGTGCCAGCAGTTACCTGGGCGGGGGGGTTCCAGAGACCCAGTACTTC. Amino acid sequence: CASSYLGGGVPETQYF.

As DNA, the CDR3 is TGTGCCAGCAGCCCCAGGCGGGGGGGCGTCTCCGCCGGGGAGCTGTTTTTT. Protein sequence: CASSPRRGGVSAGELFF. The V call is TRBV7-3, the J call TRBJ2-2; 9 bases map to TRBD2. CDR1 and CDR2 (germline): SGHTA, FQGTGA. The junction had 13 bases not matched to a gene; V was cut back by 5 bases and J by 6 bases. The CDR3 is made up of 17 amino acids.

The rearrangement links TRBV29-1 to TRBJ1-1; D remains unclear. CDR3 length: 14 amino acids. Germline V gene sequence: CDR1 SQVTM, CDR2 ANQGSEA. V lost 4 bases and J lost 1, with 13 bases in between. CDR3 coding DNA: TGCAGCGTTGTGGCCTGGCCCGCGAACACTGAAGCTTTCTTT. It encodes CSVVAWPANTEAFF.

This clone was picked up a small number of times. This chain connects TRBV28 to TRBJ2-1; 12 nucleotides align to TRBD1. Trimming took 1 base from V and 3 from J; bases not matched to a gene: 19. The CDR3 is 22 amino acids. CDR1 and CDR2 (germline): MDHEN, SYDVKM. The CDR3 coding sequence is TGTGCCAGCAGTTTATCTGGGACTCCCGGGACAGGGGGCGGCGGGAACTACAATGAGCAGTTCTTC. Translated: CASSLSGTPGTGGGGNYNEQFF.

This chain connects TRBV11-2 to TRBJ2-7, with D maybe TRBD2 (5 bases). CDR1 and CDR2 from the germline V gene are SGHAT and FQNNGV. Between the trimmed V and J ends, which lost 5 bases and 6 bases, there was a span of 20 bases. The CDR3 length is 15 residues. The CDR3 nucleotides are TGTGCCAGCAGCCCCCTGCGGCTAGCTTCGGGCGAGCAGTACGTC. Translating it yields CASSPLRLASGEQYV.

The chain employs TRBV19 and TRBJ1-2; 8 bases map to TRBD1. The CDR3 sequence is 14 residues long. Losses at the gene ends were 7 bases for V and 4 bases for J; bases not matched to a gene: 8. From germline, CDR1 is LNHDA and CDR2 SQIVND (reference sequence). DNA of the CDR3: TGTGCCAGTACTCGGACAGGGCTTGCCTATGGCTACACCTTC. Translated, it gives CASTRTGLAYGYTF.

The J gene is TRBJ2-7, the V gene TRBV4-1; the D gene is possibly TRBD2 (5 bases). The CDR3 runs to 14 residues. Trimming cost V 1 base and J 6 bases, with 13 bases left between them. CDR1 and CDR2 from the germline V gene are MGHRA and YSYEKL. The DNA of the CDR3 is TGCGCCAGCAGCCAAGCAACCCAGAGGGCCGAGCAGTACTTC. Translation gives CASSQATQRAEQYF.

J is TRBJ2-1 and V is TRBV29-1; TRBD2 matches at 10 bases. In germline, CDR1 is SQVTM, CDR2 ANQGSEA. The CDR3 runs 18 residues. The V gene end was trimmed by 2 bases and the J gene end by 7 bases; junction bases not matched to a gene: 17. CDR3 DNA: TGCAGCGTTGAAAAGGCTAGCGGGGGAATGCTGATACGTAATGAGCAGTTCTTC. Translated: CSVEKASGGMLIRNEQFF.

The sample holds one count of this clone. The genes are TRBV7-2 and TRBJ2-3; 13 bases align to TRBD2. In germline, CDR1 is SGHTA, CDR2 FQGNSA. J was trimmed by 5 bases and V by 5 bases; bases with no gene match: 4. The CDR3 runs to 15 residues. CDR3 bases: TGTGCCAGCAGCCGGACTAGCGGGAGATTAGATACGCAGTATTTT. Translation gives CASSRTSGRLDTQYF.

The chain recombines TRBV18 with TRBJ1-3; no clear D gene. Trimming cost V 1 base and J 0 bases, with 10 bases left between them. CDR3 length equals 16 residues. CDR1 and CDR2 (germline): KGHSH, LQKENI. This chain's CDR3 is CASSPQEGVSGNTIYF. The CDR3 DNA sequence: TGTGCCAGCTCACCACAAGAGGGCGTCTCTGGAAACACCATATATTTT.

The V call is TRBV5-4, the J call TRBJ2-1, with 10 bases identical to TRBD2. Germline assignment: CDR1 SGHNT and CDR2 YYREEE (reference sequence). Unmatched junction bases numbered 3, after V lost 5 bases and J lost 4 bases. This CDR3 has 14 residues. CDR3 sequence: CASSSLAGYNEQFF. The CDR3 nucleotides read TGTGCCAGCAGTTCACTAGCGGGATACAATGAGCAGTTCTTC.

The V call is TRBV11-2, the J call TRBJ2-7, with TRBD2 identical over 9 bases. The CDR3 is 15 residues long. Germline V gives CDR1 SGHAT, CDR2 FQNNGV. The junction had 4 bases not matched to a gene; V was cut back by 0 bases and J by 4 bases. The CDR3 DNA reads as TGTGCCAGCAGCTTAGATCTGGGACTAGCTTACGAGCAGTACTTC. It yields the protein CASSLDLGLAYEQYF.

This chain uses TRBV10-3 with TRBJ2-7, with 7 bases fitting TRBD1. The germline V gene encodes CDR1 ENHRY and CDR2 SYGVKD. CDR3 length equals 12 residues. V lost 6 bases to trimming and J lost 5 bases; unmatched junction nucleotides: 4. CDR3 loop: CAIRDRVDEQYF. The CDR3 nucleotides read TGTGCCATCAGAGACAGGGTTGACGAGCAGTACTTC.

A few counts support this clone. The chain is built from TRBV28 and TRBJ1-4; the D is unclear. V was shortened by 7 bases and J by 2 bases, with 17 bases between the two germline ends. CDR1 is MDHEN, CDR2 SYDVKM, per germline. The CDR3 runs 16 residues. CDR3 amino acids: CASTRWRALTNEKLFF. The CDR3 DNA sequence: TGTGCCAGCACCCGGTGGAGGGCGCTCACTAATGAAAAACTGTTTTTT.

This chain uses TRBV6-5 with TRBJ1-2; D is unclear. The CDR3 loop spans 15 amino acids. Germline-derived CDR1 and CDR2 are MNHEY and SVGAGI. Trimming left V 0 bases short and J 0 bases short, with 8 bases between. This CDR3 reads CASSYSQLANYGYTF. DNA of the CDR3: TGTGCCAGCAGTTACTCACAGTTAGCTAACTATGGCTACACCTTC.

CDR3 bases: TGTGCCAGCAGACAAGAATATGGCTACACCTTC. This translates into CASRQEYGYTF. The genes are TRBV6-5 and TRBJ1-2, with D uncertain. With 6 bases removed from V and 5 bases from J, the gap between germline ends came to 7 bases. CDR3 length: 11 amino acids. Per the germline V gene, CDR1 is MNHEY and CDR2 is SVGAGI.

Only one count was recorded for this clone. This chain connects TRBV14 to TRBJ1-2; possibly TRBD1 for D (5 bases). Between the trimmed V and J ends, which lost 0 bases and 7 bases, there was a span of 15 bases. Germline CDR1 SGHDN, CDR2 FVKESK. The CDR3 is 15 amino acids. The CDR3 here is CASSQDLPGWSGYTF. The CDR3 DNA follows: TGTGCCAGCAGCCAAGATTTGCCAGGGTGGAGTGGCTACACCTTC.

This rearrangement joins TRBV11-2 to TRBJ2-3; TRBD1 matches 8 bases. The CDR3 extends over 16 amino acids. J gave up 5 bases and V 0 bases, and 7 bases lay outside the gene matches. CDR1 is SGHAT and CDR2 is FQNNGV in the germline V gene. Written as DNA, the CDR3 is TGTGCCAGCAGCTTAGATCGGGCACAGGGGGGAGATACGCAGTATTTT. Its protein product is CASSLDRAQGGDTQYF.

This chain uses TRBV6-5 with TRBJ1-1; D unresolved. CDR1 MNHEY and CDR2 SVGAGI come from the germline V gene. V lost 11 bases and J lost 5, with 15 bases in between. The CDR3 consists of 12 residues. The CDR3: CAALPGSTEAFF. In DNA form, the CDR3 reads TGTGCCGCTCTCCCAGGCTCTACTGAAGCTTTCTTT.

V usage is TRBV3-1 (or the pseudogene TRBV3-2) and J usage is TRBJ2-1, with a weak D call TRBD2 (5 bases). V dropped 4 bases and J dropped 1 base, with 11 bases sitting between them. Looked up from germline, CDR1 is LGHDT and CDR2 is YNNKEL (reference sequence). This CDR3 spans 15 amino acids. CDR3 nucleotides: TGTGCCAGCAGCCCTGGGAGTGGGTCCTACAATGAGCAGTTCTTC. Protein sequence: CASSPGSGSYNEQFF.

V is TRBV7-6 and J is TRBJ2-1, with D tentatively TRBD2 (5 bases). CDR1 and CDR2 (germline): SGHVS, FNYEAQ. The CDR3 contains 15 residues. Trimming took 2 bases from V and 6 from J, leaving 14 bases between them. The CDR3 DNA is TGTGCCAGCAGCTTAATGTCGGGAACTCGCAATGAGCAGTTCTTC. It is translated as CASSLMSGTRNEQFF.

The DNA for the CDR3 is TGTGCCAGCTCACCAATCCGGACTCAAATGAACACTGAAGCTTTCTTT. Translating gives CASSPIRTQMNTEAFF. The chain recombines TRBV18 with TRBJ1-1; D ambiguous. The V gene's germline CDR1 is KGHSH and CDR2 LQKENI. Trimming took 2 bases from V and 0 from J, leaving 13 bases between them. The CDR3 length is 16 residues.